This T cell receptor (beta chain) was captured by sequencing in a study of shared clonotypes between healthy human individuals. Clones were read by immunoSEQ multiplex PCR, and TCRdb kept only the in-frame ones, dropping some. The sample has 740,000 or so clones, about three quarters seen once. Per germline, CDR1 SQVTM and CDR2 ANQGSEA. The length of the CDR3 is 13 residues. Trimming left V 2 bases short and J 2 bases short, with 9 bases between. Sequencing input: memory CD4+ T cells sorted from blood. Subset reported: CD45RA-negative fraction. The chain combines TRBV29-1 with TRBJ1-2; D gene ambiguous. This receptor was taken from a woman aged 25 to 39 in good health. The CDR3 region has the DNA TGCAGCGTTGAATCTATCGCCAACTATGGCTACACCTTC. The encoded protein is CSVESIANYGYTF.